Listed below are T cell receptor beta chains from one sample, sequenced in a study of Ad26.COV2.S vaccination and SARS-CoV-2 variants. The data were produced by immunoSEQ multiplex PCR, yet TCRdb's version contains in-frame clones alone and is incomplete. The sample lists about 350,000 clones, around 88% occurring once. Sequencing used peripheral blood, obtained in a trial of Ad26.COV2.S vaccine versus placebo. Receptors originate from a person aged 18 to 65 who received the Ad26.COV2.S COVID-19 vaccine or a placebo. CDR3s include the opening cysteine and the closing phenylalanine or tryptophan.

>TRBV6-1|TRBJ1-2
CASSEVANYGYTF
>TRBV20-1|TRBJ1-5
CSASSNRGGNQPQHF
>TRBV10-2|TRBJ1-1
CASSESTVNTEAFF
>TRBV6-5|TRBJ1-2
CASSYVSVRGDYGYTF
>TRBV19|TRBJ2-1
CASSLRLAGGPGNEQFF
>TRBV4-3|TRBJ2-1
CASSQDRHEQFF
>TRBV11-3|TRBJ1-1
CASSLTGNTEAFF
>TRBV18|TRBJ2-3
CASRRENQRDTQYF
>TRBV28|TRBJ2-7
CASSPPTYEQYF
>TRBV5-8|TRBJ2-1
CASSLGMDRVSNEQFF
>TRBV6-2/TRBV6-3|TRBJ2-7
CASSYSTFQYF
>TRBV15|TRBJ1-2
CATSNTDRDTRLYGYTF
>TRBV7-2|TRBJ2-7
CASSLGQVAAYEQYF
>TRBV5-1|TRBJ1-5
CASSLGETGHNQPQHF
>TRBV12-3/TRBV12-4|TRBJ1-1
CATLRWTEAFF
>TRBV18|TRBJ1-1
CASSPSESFEAFF
>TRBV6-2/TRBV6-3|TRBJ2-1
CASSHLGGRAPNEQFF
>TRBV5-1|TRBJ2-4
CASSLVSGTGDAKNIQYF
>TRBV6-2/TRBV6-3|TRBJ1-6
CASSSQGANSPLHF
>TRBV2|TRBJ2-7
CASCMSDEQYF
>TRBV5-1|TRBJ2-5
CASSLEGLGQETQYF
>TRBV28|TRBJ1-3
CASSLSRRGGNTIYF
>TRBV4-3|TRBJ2-2
CASSPQAEATGELFF
>TRBV7-9|TRBJ2-5
CASTLNAETQYF
>TRBV28|TRBJ1-4
CASSSGAKREKLFF
>TRBV6-5|TRBJ2-3
CASRSRPRVDTQYF
>TRBV6-5|TRBJ2-7
CASRTGTTASYEQYF
>TRBV6-5|TRBJ2-7
CASGTSLSYEQYF
>TRBV2|TRBJ1-1
CASSELGSYEAFF
>TRBV6-5|TRBJ1-2
CASTAVGGYGYTF
>TRBV6-5|TRBJ1-6
CASSTDSSYNSPLHF
>TRBV29-1|TRBJ1-5
CSVRMALGQPQHF
>TRBV7-2|TRBJ2-7
CASSPQGGPYEQYF
>TRBV15|TRBJ1-5
CAASRLGTGRSNQPQHF
>TRBV5-1|TRBJ2-7
CASSSAYEQYF
>TRBV7-2|TRBJ2-1
CASRPRLGSSYNEQFF
>TRBV5-1|TRBJ2-7
CASSLQGYEQYF
>TRBV6-5|TRBJ1-2
CASSYGANYGYTF
>TRBV5-1|TRBJ2-2
CASSLVRVTGELFF
>TRBV28|TRBJ1-5
CASKGTTDLSQPQHF
>TRBV3-1/TRBV3-2|TRBJ2-2
CASSQVLLAGGTGELFF
>TRBV3-1/TRBV3-2|TRBJ2-5
CASSRGKREMGETQYF
>TRBV7-9|TRBJ2-7
CASSFLDEQYF
>TRBV7-2|TRBJ2-5
CASSLAPGGQETQYF
>TRBV4-2|TRBJ1-5
CASSDRDNSNQPQHF
>TRBV5-1|TRBJ2-7
CASSPGLAINEQYF
>TRBV4-3|TRBJ2-5
CASSQSGQPGGETQYF
>TRBV28|TRBJ1-1
CASSSGGQFDTEAFF
>TRBV6-2/TRBV6-3|TRBJ1-5
CASSYSRGRSNQPQHF
>TRBV5-1|TRBJ2-3
CASSEGGQPNTQYF
>TRBV4-3|TRBJ1-6
CASSQLSAGTSYNSPLHF
>TRBV19|TRBJ2-1
CASSIAKGSSWLFF
>TRBV5-4|TRBJ2-1
CASSLVGGSYNEQFF
>TRBV24-1|TRBJ1-5
CATSDRDSTNNQPQHF
>TRBV7-2|TRBJ1-2
CASSPPSGSFYGYTF
>TRBV6-5|TRBJ2-3
CASTTNSAGTDTQYF